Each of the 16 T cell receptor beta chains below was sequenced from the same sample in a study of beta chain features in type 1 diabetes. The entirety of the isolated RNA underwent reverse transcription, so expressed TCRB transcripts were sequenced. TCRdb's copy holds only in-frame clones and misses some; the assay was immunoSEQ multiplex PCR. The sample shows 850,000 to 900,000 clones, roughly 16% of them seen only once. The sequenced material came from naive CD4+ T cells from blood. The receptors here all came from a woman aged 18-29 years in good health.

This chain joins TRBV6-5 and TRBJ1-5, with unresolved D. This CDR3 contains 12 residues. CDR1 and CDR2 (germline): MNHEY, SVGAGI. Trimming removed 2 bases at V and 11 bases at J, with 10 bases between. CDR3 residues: CASSYEGRAQHF. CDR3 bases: TGTGCCAGCAGTTACGAAGGGAGAGCCCAGCATTTT.

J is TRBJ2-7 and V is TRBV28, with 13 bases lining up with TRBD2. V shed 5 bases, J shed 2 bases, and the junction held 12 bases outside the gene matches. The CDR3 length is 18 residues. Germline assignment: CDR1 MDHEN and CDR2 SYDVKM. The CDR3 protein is CASSPGGTSGEMAYEQYF. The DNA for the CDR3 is TGTGCCAGCAGTCCGGGAGGGACTAGCGGGGAAATGGCCTACGAGCAGTACTTC.

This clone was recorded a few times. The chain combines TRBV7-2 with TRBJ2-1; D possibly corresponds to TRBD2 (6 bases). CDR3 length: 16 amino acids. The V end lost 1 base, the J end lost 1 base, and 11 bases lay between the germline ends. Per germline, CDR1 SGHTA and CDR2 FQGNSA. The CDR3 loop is CASSLVASGSYNEQFF. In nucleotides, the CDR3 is TGTGCCAGCAGCTTAGTTGCCAGCGGGTCCTACAATGAGCAGTTCTTC.

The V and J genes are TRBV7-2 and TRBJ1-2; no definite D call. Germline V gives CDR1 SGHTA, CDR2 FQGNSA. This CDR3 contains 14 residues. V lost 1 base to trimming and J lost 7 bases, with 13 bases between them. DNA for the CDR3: TGTGCCAGCAGCTTAGACGGTAGATATGGTGGCTACACCTTC. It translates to CASSLDGRYGGYTF.

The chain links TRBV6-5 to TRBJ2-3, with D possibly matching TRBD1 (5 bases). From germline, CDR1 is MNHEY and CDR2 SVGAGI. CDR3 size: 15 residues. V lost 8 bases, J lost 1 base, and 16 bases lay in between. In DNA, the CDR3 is TGTGCCAGCTCTGGACACCCGCGTCGCACAGATACGCAGTATTTT. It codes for CASSGHPRRTDTQYF.

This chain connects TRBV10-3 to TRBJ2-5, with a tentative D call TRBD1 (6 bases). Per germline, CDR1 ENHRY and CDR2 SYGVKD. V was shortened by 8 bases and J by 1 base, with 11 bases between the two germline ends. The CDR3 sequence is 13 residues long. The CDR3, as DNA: TGTGCCATCCGAGGACAGCCCCAAGAGACCCAGTACTTC. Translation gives CAIRGQPQETQYF.

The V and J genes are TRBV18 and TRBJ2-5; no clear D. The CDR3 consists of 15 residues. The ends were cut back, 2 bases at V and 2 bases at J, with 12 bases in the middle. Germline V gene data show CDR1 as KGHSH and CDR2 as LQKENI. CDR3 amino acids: CASSPSRARQETQYF. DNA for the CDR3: TGTGCCAGCTCACCATCCCGGGCGAGACAAGAGACCCAGTACTTC.

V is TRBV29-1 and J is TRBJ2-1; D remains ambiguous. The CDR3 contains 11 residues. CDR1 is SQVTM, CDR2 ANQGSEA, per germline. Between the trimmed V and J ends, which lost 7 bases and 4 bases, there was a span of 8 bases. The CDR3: CSGMGYNEQFF. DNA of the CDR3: TGCAGCGGGATGGGATACAATGAGCAGTTCTTC.

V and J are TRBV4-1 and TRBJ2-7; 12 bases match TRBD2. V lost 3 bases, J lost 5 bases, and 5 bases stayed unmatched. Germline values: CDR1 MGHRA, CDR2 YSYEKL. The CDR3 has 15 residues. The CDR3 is CASSHLTSGSDEQYF. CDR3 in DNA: TGCGCCAGCAGCCATTTGACTAGCGGGAGTGACGAGCAGTACTTC.

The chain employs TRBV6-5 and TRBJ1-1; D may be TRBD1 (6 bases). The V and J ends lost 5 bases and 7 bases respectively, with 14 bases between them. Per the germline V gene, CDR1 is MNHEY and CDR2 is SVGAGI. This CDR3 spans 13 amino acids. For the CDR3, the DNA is TGTGCCAGCAGTCATAGGGGGGAAGGTGAAGCTTTCTTT. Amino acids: CASSHRGEGEAFF.

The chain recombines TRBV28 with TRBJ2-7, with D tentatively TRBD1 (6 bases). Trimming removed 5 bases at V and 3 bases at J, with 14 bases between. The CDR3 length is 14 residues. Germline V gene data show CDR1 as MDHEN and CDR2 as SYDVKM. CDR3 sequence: CASSPPPGVYEQYF. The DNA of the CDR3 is TGTGCCAGCAGTCCGCCCCCAGGGGTCTACGAGCAGTACTTC.

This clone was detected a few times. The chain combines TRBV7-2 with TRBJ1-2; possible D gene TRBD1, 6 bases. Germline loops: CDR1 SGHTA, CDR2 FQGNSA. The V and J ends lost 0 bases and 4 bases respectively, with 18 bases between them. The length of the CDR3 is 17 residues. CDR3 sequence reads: CASSLAQWGGVRYGYTF. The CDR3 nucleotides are TGTGCCAGCAGCTTAGCACAGTGGGGGGGCGTGCGCTATGGCTACACCTTC.

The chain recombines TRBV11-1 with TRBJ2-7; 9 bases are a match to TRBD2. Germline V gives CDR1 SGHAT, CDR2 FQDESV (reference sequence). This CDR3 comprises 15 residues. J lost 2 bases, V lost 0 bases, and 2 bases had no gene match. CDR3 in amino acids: CASSLASGSPYEQYF. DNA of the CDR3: TGTGCCAGCAGCTTAGCTAGCGGGAGTCCCTACGAGCAGTACTTC.

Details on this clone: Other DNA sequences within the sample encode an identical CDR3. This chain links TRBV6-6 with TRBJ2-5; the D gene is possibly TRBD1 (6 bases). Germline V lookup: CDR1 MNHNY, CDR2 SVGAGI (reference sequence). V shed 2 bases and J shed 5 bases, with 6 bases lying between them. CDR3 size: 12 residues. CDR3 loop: CASSYRGETQYF. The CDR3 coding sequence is TGTGCCAGCAGTTACAGGGGGGAGACCCAGTACTTC.

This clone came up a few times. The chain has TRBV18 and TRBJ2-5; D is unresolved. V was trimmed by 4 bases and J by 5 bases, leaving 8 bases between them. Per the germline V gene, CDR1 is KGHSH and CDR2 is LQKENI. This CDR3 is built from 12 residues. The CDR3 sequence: CASSLALETQYF. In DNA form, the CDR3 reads TGTGCCAGCTCACTAGCCCTTGAGACCCAGTACTTC. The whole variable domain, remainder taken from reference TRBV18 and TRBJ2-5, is NAGVMQNPRHLVRRRGQEARLRCSPMKGHSHVYWYRQLPEEGLKFMVYLQKENIIDESGMPKERFSAEFPKEGPSILRIQQVVRGDSAAYFCASSLALETQYFGPGTRLLVL.

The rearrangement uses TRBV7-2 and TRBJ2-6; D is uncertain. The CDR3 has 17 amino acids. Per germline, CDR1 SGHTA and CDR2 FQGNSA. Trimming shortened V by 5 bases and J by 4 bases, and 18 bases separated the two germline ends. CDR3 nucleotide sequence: TGTGCCAGCAGCCCCCTGTCACGATTGTTAGGGGCCAACGTCCTGACTTTC. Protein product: CASSPLSRLLGANVLTF. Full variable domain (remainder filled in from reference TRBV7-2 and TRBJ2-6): GAGVSQSPSNKVTEKGKDVELRCDPISGHTALYWYRQSLGQGLEFLIYFQGNSAPDKSGLPSDRFSAERTGGSVSTLTIQRTQQEDSAVYLCASSPLSRLLGANVLTFGAGSRLTVL.